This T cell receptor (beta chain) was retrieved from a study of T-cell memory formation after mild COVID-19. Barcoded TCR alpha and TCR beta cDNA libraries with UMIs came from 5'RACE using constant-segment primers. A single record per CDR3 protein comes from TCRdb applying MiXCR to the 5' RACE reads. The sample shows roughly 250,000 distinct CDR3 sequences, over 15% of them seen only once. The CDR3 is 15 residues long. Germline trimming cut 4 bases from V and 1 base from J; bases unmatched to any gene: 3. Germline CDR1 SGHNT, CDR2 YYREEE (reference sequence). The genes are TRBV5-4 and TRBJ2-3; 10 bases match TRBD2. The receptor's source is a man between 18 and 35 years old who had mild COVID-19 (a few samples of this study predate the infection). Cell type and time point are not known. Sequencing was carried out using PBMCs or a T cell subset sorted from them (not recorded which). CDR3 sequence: CASSRTSGRTDTQYF. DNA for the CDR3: TGTGCCAGCAGCCGGACTAGCGGCCGCACAGATACGCAGTATTTT.